These 15 T cell receptor beta chains originate from one sample sequenced in a study of PD-1 blockade in classical Hodgkin lymphoma. As for time point: cycle 4 day 1 (C4D1), after 5 to 7 weeks of nivolumab. Every single patient, without exception, relapsed after autologous stem cell transplantation, and brentuximab vedotin exposure varied. This table comes from immunoSEQ multiplex PCR, and its TCRdb copy is limited to in-frame clones, with some not included. The data hold approximately 89,000 clones, with about 83% observed a single time. Sample: peripheral blood mononuclear cells (PBMCs), taken before the fourth cycle of nivolumab. These receptors came from a human donor with classical Hodgkin lymphoma.

The genes are TRBV6-6 and TRBJ1-3; TRBD1 is a possible D gene (5 bases). CDR1 is MNHNY, CDR2 SVGAGI, per germline (reference sequence). The germline V and J ends were trimmed by 8 bases and 2 bases, with 10 bases remaining between them. This CDR3 is 13 amino acids long. The CDR3 spells CASEGGAGNTIYF. Here the CDR3 DNA reads TGTGCCAGCGAGGGAGGGGCTGGAAACACCATATATTTT.

The chain couples TRBV10-3 to TRBJ2-5; either TRBD1 or TRBD2 may fit D (6 bases each). CDR1 is ENHRY and CDR2 is SYGVKD in the germline V gene. V was clipped by 3 bases and J by 2 bases, with 7 bases between them. The CDR3 has 13 amino acids. CDR3 region: CAISEGGQETQYF. In DNA, the CDR3 is TGTGCCATCAGTGAAGGGGGGCAAGAGACCCAGTACTTC.

V is TRBV28 and J is TRBJ1-1; weak D call: TRBD1 (6 bases). There are 15 residues in the CDR3. V was shortened by 6 bases and J by 1 base, with 15 bases between the two germline ends. Germline CDR1 MDHEN, CDR2 SYDVKM. The CDR3 DNA follows: TGTGCCAGCAGGCCGTGGGGGGCCCGGAACACTGAAGCTTTCTTT. It encodes CASRPWGARNTEAFF.

The chain joins TRBV7-9 to TRBJ1-1, with 9 bases matching TRBD1. This CDR3 region has 15 residues. Trimming took 2 bases from V and 10 from J; bases not matched to a gene: 11. Germline V gene lookup returns CDR1 SEHNR and CDR2 FQNEAQ (reference sequence). Here the CDR3 reads CASSLLSGQGMTAFF. CDR3 nucleotides: TGTGCCAGCAGCTTACTCTCAGGACAGGGGATGACAGCTTTCTTT.

The chain uses TRBV4-3 and TRBJ2-2; 8 bases are a match to TRBD2. J was trimmed by 6 bases and V by 0 bases; bases with no gene match: 3. The CDR3 contains 15 residues. Germline loops: CDR1 LGHNA, CDR2 YSLEER. CDR3 amino acids: CASSQDGGLAGELFF. The CDR3 DNA reads TGCGCCAGCAGCCAAGATGGGGGACTAGCCGGGGAGCTGTTTTTT.

DNA of the CDR3: TGTGCCAGCAGACCACAGAATATCTATGGCTACACCTTC. Translation: CASRPQNIYGYTF. The genes are TRBV6-6 and TRBJ1-2; no clear D gene. This CDR3 comprises 13 residues. In germline, CDR1 is MNHNY, CDR2 SVGAGI (reference sequence). With 6 bases removed from V and 4 bases from J, the gap between germline ends came to 12 bases.

V is TRBV7-2 and J is TRBJ2-2; unclear D gene. Germline-derived CDR1 and CDR2 are SGHTA and FQGNSA. V shed 5 bases and J shed 7 bases, with 8 bases lying between them. The CDR3 length is 12 residues. The CDR3 is CASSKEIGELFF. CDR3 nucleotides: TGTGCCAGCAGCAAGGAGATCGGGGAGCTGTTTTTT.

The chain recombines TRBV6-6 with TRBJ2-1; no reliable D call. This CDR3 is built from 13 residues. V lost 2 bases, J lost 5 bases, and 7 bases lay in between. The germline V gene has CDR1 MNHNY and CDR2 SVGAGI (reference sequence). This CDR3 reads CASSYAADNEQFF. DNA for the CDR3: TGTGCCAGCAGTTACGCGGCTGACAATGAGCAGTTCTTC.

The chain is built from TRBV2 and TRBJ2-3; 12 positions match TRBD1. The CDR3 extends over 15 amino acids. V gave up 10 bases and J gave up 7 bases; unmatched junction bases: 12. CDR1 is SNHLY and CDR2 is FYNNEI in the germline V gene. The CDR3 bases are TGTGCCACGGGGGGCGGGACAGGGGGCCCGAATACGCAGTATTTT. Amino acid sequence: CATGGGTGGPNTQYF.

The chain uses TRBV18 and TRBJ1-2; 7 bases are a match to TRBD1. CDR3 length: 14 residues. Germline values: CDR1 KGHSH, CDR2 LQKENI. Unmatched junction bases numbered 1, after V lost 3 bases and J lost 0 bases. As DNA, the CDR3 is TGTGCCAGCTCACCCACAGGGGCTAACTATGGCTACACCTTC. Amino acids: CASSPTGANYGYTF.

The V and J genes are TRBV29-1 and TRBJ2-1; 7 bases line up with TRBD1. CDR3 size: 14 residues. The ends lost 6 bases at V and 5 bases at J; junction bases unmatched: 10. Germline CDR1 and CDR2: SQVTM and ANQGSEA. Here the CDR3 reads CSVIPGQWDNEQFF. The CDR3, as DNA: TGCAGCGTAATACCGGGACAGTGGGACAATGAGCAGTTCTTC.

The rearrangement joins TRBV7-3 to TRBJ1-1; possibly TRBD1 for D (6 bases). The V and J ends lost 2 bases and 5 bases respectively, with 15 bases between them. The CDR3 extends over 15 amino acids. Germline lookup yields CDR1 SGHTA and CDR2 FQGTGA. The CDR3 coding sequence is TGTGCCAGCAGCTTAGAAGGCAGGGGTTTGACTGAAGCTTTCTTT. Protein product: CASSLEGRGLTEAFF. Full variable domain (remainder filled in from reference TRBV7-3 and TRBJ1-1): GAGVSQTPSNKVTEKGKYVELRCDPISGHTALYWYRQSLGQGPEFLIYFQGTGAADDSGLPNDRFFAVRPEGSVSTLKIQRTERGDSAVYLCASSLEGRGLTEAFFGQGTRLTVV.

This clone showed up just a few times. The chain combines TRBV5-4 with TRBJ1-1; D ambiguous. This CDR3 spans 14 amino acids. Deletions cut 4 bases from V and 4 bases from J, with 14 bases between. Germline V gives CDR1 SGHNT, CDR2 YYREEE (reference sequence). The CDR3 region has the DNA TGTGCCAGCAGCCCCGGACCGGGGAGCACTGAAGCTTTCTTT. As protein: CASSPGPGSTEAFF.

This CDR3 reads CATRGGGPPGTEAFF. The CDR3 DNA reads TGTGCCACCCGGGGTGGGGGTCCACCTGGCACTGAAGCTTTCTTT. The gene calls are TRBV15 and TRBJ1-1; TRBD1 might be the D (5 bases). Trimming removed 8 bases from V and 4 bases from J, with 20 bases in between. CDR1 is LNHNV and CDR2 is YYDKDF in the germline V gene (reference sequence). This CDR3 contains 15 residues. Drawing the rest from reference TRBV15 and TRBJ1-1, the complete variable domain is DAMVIQNPRYQVTQFGKPVTLSCSQTLNHNVMYWYQQKSSQAPKLLFHYYDKDFNNEADTPDNFQSRRPNTSFCFLDIRSPGLGDTAMYLCATRGGGPPGTEAFFGQGTRLTVV.

This clone was recorded a few times. The rearrangement links TRBV19 to TRBJ1-5, with D maybe TRBD1 (6 bases). Germline V gene data show CDR1 as LNHDA and CDR2 as SQIVND (reference sequence). CDR3 length: 13 amino acids. Trimming removed 5 bases from V and 5 bases from J, with 10 bases in between. The CDR3 region has the DNA TGTGCCAGTAGTGTCCCAGGGGATCAGCCCCAGCATTTT. This translates into CASSVPGDQPQHF.